This paragraph covers one T cell receptor (beta chain) sequence. The CDR3 loop spans 16 amino acids. CDR1 and CDR2 (germline): SGHTA, FQGNSA. Losses at the gene ends were 5 bases for V and 2 bases for J; bases not matched to a gene: 8. This entry is derived from a study of blood T cell repertoires in COVID-19. Study background: PBMCs, B-cell-depleted T cells, or T cells were the source of the cDNA or gDNA that made up the material.

Original handling: Reference gene primer amplification gave estimated nucleated cell counts. Using immunoSEQ multiplex PCR, the repertoire was profiled, and TCRdb retains in-frame clones only, with some absent. From that table come the V and J calls and clone size; the DNA was used to work out D and trimming. The repertoire holds around 67,000 clones, with less than 85% as singletons. This chain connects TRBV7-2 to TRBJ1-3; 8 bases line up with TRBD1. The sequencing input was peripheral blood. The TCR was taken from an elderly man with active COVID-19. CDR3 residues: CASSPRTGFAGNTIYF. CDR3 bases: TGTGCCAGCAGCCCCAGGACAGGGTTCGCTGGAAACACCATATATTTT.